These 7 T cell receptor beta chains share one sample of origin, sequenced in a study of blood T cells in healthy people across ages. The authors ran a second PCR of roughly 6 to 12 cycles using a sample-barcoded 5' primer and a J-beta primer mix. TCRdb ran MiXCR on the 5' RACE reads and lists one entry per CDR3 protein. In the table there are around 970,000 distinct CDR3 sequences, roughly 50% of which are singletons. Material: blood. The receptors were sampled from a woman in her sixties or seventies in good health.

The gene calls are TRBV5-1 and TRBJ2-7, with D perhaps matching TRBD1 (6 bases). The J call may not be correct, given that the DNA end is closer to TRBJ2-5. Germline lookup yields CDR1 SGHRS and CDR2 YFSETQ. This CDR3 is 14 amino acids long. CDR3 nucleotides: TGCGCCAGCAGCTTGCAGGGACAAAAAGAGACCCAGTACTTC. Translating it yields CASSLQGQKETQYF.

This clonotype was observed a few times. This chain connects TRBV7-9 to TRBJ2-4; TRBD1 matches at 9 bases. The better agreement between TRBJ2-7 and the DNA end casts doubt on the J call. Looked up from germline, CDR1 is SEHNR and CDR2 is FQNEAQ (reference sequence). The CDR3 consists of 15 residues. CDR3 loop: CASRRRGQGANEQYF. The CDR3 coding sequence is TGTGCCAGCAGGCGTCGGGGACAGGGAGCGAACGAGCAGTACTTC.

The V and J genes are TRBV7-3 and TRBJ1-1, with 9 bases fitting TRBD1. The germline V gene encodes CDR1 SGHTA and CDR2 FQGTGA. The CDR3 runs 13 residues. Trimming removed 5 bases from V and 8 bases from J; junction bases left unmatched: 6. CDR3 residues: CASSTTGGAEAFF. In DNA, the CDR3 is TGTGCCAGCAGCACCACAGGGGGCGCGGAAGCTTTCTTT.

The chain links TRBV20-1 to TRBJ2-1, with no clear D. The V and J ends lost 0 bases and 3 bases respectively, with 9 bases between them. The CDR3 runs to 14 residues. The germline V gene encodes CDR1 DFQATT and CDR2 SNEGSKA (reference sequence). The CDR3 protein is CSARDPRIYNEQFF. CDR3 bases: TGCAGTGCTAGAGACCCTCGGATCTACAATGAGCAGTTCTTC.

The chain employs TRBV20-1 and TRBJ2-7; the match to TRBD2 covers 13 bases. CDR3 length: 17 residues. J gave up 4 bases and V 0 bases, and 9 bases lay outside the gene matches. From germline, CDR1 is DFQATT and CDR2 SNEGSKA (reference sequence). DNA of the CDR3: TGCAGTGCTAGAGATGGATCACCGGGACTAGCGGGATACGAGCAGTACTTC. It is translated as CSARDGSPGLAGYEQYF.

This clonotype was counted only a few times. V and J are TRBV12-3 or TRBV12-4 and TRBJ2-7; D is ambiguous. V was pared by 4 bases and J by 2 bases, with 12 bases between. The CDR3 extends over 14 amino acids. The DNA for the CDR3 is TGTGCCAGCAGTTCCCGGGCGGCAGCCTACGAGCAGTACTTC. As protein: CASSSRAAAYEQYF.

This chain's CDR3 is CSATWTATYEQYF. The CDR3 region has the DNA TGCAGTGCTACATGGACGGCCACCTACGAGCAGTACTTC. J is TRBJ2-4 and V is TRBV20-1, with D hard to call. The J call may be incorrect, as the DNA end agrees better with TRBJ2-7. The CDR3 has 13 amino acids. Looked up from germline, CDR1 is DFQATT and CDR2 is SNEGSKA (reference sequence).